This TCR beta chain was sequenced during a study of siplizumab effects on memory and regulatory T cells. The germline V gene encodes CDR1 WNHNN and CDR2 SYGVQD (reference sequence). CDR3 length equals 14 residues. The ends lost 6 bases at V and 2 bases at J; junction bases unmatched: 5. Investigators obtained sequences from unstimulated naive, memory, effector memory and TEMRA subsets in a few donor pairs. This table comes from immunoSEQ multiplex PCR, and its TCRdb copy is limited to in-frame clones, with some not included. The sample includes 90,000 to 95,000 clones, roughly 95% of them seen just once.

The TCR originated in a human donor in good health. V usage is TRBV10-1 and J usage is TRBJ1-1, with 8 bases matching TRBD1. The specimen was naive CD4+ T cells sorted from blood. The CDR3 sequence: CASSRTGGNTEAFF. CDR3 coding DNA: TGCGCCAGCAGCCGAACAGGGGGTAACACTGAAGCTTTCTTT.